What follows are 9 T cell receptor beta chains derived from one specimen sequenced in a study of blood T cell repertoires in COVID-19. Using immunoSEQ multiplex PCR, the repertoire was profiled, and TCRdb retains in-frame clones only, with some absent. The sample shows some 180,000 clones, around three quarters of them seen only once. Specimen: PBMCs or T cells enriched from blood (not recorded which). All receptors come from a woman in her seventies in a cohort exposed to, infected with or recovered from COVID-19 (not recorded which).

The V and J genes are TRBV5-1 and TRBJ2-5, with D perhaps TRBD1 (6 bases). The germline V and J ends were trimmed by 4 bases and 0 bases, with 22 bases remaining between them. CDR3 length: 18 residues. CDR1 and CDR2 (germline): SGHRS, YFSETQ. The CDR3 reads CASSRVSPGHMYQETQYF. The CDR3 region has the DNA TGCGCCAGCAGCCGAGTGTCTCCGGGACACATGTACCAAGAGACCCAGTACTTC. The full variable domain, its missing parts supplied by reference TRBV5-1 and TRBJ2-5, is KAGVTQTPRYLIKTRGQQVTLSCSPISGHRSVSWYQQTPGQGLQFLFEYFSETQRNKGNFPGRFSGRQFSNSRSEMNVSTLELGDSALYLCASSRVSPGHMYQETQYFGPGTRLLVL.

The chain's CDR3 is CSAAGSGGYEQYF. CDR3 sequence (DNA): TGCAGCGCTGCCGGTTCGGGGGGCTACGAGCAGTACTTC. The genes are TRBV29-1 and TRBJ2-7; TRBD2 matches 7 bases. Trimming removed 7 bases from V and 3 bases from J; junction bases left unmatched: 9. There are 13 residues in the CDR3. CDR1 is SQVTM and CDR2 is ANQGSEA in the germline V gene.

CDR3 sequence reads: CASTPGRGSADTQYF. CDR3 coding DNA: TGTGCCAGCACCCCGGGGCGCGGGAGCGCAGATACGCAGTATTTT. The chain joins TRBV5-4 to TRBJ2-3, with 7 bases matching TRBD2. Looked up from germline, CDR1 is SGHNT and CDR2 is YYREEE (reference sequence). The CDR3 has 15 amino acids. The V gene end was trimmed by 6 bases and the J gene end by 4 bases; junction bases not matched to a gene: 11. Full variable domain (outside the CDR3, taken from reference TRBV5-4 and TRBJ2-3): ETGVTQSPTHLIKTRGQQVTLRCSSQSGHNTVSWYQQALGQGPQFIFQYYREEENGRGNFPPRFSGLQFPNYSSELNVNALELDDSALYLCASTPGRGSADTQYFGPGTRLTVL.

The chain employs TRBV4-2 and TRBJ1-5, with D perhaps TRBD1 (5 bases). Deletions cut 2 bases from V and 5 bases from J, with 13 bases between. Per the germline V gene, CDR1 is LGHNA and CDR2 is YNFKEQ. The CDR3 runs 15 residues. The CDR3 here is CASSQMGGFDQPQHF. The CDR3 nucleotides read TGTGCCAGCAGCCAAATGGGGGGATTTGATCAGCCCCAGCATTTT.

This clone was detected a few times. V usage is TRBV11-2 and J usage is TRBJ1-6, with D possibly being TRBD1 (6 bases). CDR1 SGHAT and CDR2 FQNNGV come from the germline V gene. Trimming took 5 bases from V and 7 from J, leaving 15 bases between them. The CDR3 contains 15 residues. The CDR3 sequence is CASSNYREMNSPLHF. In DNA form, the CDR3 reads TGTGCCAGCAGCAACTACAGGGAGATGAATTCACCCCTCCACTTT.

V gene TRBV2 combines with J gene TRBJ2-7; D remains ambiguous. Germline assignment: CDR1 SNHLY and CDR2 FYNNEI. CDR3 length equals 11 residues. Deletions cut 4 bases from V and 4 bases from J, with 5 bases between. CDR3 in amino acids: CASSASYEQYF. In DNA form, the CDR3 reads TGTGCCAGCAGTGCCTCGTACGAGCAGTACTTC.

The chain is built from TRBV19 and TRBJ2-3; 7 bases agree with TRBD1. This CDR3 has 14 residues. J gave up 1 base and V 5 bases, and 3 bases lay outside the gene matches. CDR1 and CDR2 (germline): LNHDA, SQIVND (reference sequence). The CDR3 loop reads CASSPTGGTDTQYF. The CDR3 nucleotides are TGTGCCAGTAGTCCTACAGGGGGCACAGATACGCAGTATTTT.

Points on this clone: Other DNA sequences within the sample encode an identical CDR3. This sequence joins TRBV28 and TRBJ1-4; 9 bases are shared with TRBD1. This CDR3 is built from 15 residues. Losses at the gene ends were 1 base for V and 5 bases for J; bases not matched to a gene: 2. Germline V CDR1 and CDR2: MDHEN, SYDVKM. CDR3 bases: TGTGCCAGCAGTTTATTAGGGACAGGGAATGAAAAACTGTTTTTT. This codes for CASSLLGTGNEKLFF.

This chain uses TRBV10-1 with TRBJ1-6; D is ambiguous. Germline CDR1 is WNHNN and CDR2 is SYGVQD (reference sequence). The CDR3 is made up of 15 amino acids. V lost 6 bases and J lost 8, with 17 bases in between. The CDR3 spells CASRVSGPIDSPLHF. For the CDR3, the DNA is TGCGCCAGCAGGGTCAGCGGGCCCATAGATTCACCCCTCCACTTT.